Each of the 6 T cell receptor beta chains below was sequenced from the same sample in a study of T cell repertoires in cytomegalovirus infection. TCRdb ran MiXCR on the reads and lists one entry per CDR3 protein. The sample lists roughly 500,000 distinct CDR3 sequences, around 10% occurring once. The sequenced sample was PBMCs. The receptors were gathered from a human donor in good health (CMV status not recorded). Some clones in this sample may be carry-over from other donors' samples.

The DNA for the CDR3 is TGCAGTGCTAGCAGGACAGGTCTTAACTATGGCTACACCTTC. The encoded protein is CSASRTGLNYGYTF. This chain joins TRBV20-1 and TRBJ1-2, with 7 bases lining up with TRBD1. CDR3 length equals 14 residues. V lost 3 bases and J lost 1; bases outside the gene matches: 5. The germline CDR1 and CDR2 sequences are DFQATT and SNEGSKA (reference sequence).

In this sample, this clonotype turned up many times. CDR3 sequence: CASSSEEGLYGYTF. The CDR3 nucleotides read TGTGCCAGCAGCTCCGAGGAGGGTCTCTATGGCTACACCTTC. The chain is built from TRBV7-2 and TRBJ1-2; D call uncertain. V was trimmed by 4 bases and J by 4 bases, leaving 13 bases between them. This CDR3 has 14 amino acids. Per germline, CDR1 SGHTA and CDR2 FQGNSA.

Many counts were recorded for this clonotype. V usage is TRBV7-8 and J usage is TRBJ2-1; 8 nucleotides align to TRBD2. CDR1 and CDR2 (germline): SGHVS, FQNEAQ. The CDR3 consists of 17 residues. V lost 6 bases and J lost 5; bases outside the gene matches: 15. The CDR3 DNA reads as TGTGCCAGCAGGAGGCTAGCGGGCCGCCTCGGGGACAATGAGCAGTTCTTC. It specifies CASRRLAGRLGDNEQFF.

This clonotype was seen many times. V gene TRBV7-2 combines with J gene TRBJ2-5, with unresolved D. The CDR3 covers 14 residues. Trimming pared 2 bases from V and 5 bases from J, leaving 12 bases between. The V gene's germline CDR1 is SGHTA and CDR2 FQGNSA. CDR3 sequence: CASSLNLDWETQYF. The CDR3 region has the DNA TGTGCCAGCAGCTTAAACCTAGATTGGGAGACCCAGTACTTC.

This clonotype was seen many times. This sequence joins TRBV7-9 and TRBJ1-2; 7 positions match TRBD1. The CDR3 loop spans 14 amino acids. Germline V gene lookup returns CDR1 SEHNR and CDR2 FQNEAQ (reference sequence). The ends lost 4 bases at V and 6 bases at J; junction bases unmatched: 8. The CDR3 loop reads CASSSVDRDHGYTF. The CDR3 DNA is TGTGCCAGCAGCTCCGTAGACAGGGACCATGGCTACACCTTC.

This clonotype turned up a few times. Written as DNA, the CDR3 is TGCAGTGCTAGAGATCTCGGGGGGGCGAGCAATCAGCCCCAGCATTTT. It is translated as CSARDLGGASNQPQHF. The chain recombines TRBV20-1 with TRBJ1-5; D may be TRBD1 (6 bases). V lost 0 bases and J 1 base, leaving 13 bases between the germline ends. CDR1 is DFQATT and CDR2 is SNEGSKA in the germline V gene (reference sequence). There are 16 residues in the CDR3.